The sequence of this T cell receptor (beta chain) was determined in a study of Ad26.COV2.S vaccination and SARS-CoV-2 variants. The overall study: Once, or twice with 56 days between doses, Ad26.COV2.S was given intramuscularly.

V lost 0 bases and J 0 bases, leaving 6 bases between the germline ends. Germline-derived CDR1 and CDR2 are SGHRS and YFSETQ. The CDR3 is made up of 14 amino acids. Treatment defined: around 19 received Ad26.COV2.S at low or high dose, single or two shots; several received placebo; per-sample allocation not given. Sampling happened 63 days after the first vaccine or placebo injection. This adult donor, from Boston, was 18-55 years old. This table comes from immunoSEQ multiplex PCR, and its TCRdb copy is limited to in-frame clones, with some not included. In the table there are some 320,000 clones, 85% of which are singletons.

This TCR came from a person aged 18-60 years who received the Ad26.COV2.S COVID-19 vaccine or a placebo. The source was peripheral blood, collected in a trial of Ad26.COV2.S vaccine versus placebo. The chain employs TRBV5-1 and TRBJ1-1; no reliable D call. The CDR3 nucleotides read TGCGCCAGCAGCTTGGTACGTCTGAACACTGAAGCTTTCTTT. Translating it yields CASSLVRLNTEAFF.